Listed here are 14 T cell receptor beta chains from one sample, sequenced in a study of CD8 T cells in Susac syndrome. Reverse transcription used about 0.45 to 1 ug RNA and random hexamers. TCRdb reprocessed the immunoSEQ multiplex PCR reads via MiXCR and lists one record per CDR3 protein. The sample lists about 66,000 distinct CDR3 sequences, approximately 96% occurring once. Input material: CD8+ T cells from PBMCs. Receptors originate from a human donor with multiple sclerosis.

This chain connects TRBV6-5 to TRBJ2-7; the D gene is possibly TRBD1 (6 bases). This CDR3 is 13 amino acids long. Looked up from germline, CDR1 is MNHEY and CDR2 is SVGAGI. Trimming removed 5 bases at V and 3 bases at J, with 11 bases between. CDR3 sequence: CASSDGRGYEQYF. The CDR3 DNA follows: TGTGCCAGCAGTGATGGCAGGGGCTACGAGCAGTACTTC.

The rearrangement joins TRBV7-9 to TRBJ1-2; the D is unclear. Germline CDR1 SEHNR, CDR2 FQNEAQ (reference sequence). V was trimmed by 5 bases and J by 0 bases, leaving 10 bases between them. The CDR3 has 14 residues. The CDR3: CASSQNGANYGYTF. The CDR3 nucleotides read TGTGCCAGCAGCCAAAACGGGGCTAACTATGGCTACACCTTC.

V usage is TRBV3-1 and J usage is TRBJ2-1; TRBD2 matches at 10 bases. Looked up from germline, CDR1 is LGHDT and CDR2 is YNNKEL (reference sequence). The CDR3 contains 15 residues. Trimming took 7 bases from V and 4 from J; bases not matched to a gene: 7. The CDR3 DNA reads as TGTGCCAGCATCGCCGGGACTAGCGCATACAATGAGCAGTTCTTC. It codes for CASIAGTSAYNEQFF.

The rearrangement uses TRBV27 and TRBJ2-6, with D tentatively TRBD1 (6 bases). Germline V gene lookup returns CDR1 MNHEY and CDR2 SMNVEV (reference sequence). The CDR3 extends over 16 amino acids. Trimming took off 1 base at V and 3 bases at J, with 10 bases between the two ends. This CDR3 reads CASSLLGGGGANVLTF. CDR3 in DNA: TGTGCCAGCAGTTTATTAGGGGGTGGTGGGGCCAACGTCCTGACTTTC.

The chain carries TRBV4-1 and TRBJ2-7; D is uncertain. Trimming cost V 0 bases and J 3 bases, with 9 bases left between them. The length of the CDR3 is 14 residues. CDR1 and CDR2 (germline): MGHRA, YSYEKL. The CDR3 DNA reads TGCGCCAGCAGCCAAGAATTTCTACTCTACGAGCAGTACTTC. This translates into CASSQEFLLYEQYF.

V gene TRBV20-1 combines with J gene TRBJ2-7; TRBD1 matches 7 bases. This CDR3 is built from 13 residues. Germline V gene sequence: CDR1 DFQATT, CDR2 SNEGSKA (reference sequence). Trimming at V came to 3 bases and at J to 2 bases, leaving 4 bases not matched to a gene. The CDR3 region has the DNA TGCAGTGCTAGTGACAGGGCCGCCTACGAGCAGTACTTC. This sequence encodes CSASDRAAYEQYF.

The chain has TRBV3-1 and TRBJ2-1; maybe TRBD1 (6 bases). This CDR3 has 12 residues. Trimming left V 2 bases short and J 7 bases short, with 6 bases between. Germline V gives CDR1 LGHDT, CDR2 YNNKEL (reference sequence). CDR3 region: CASSQRGNEQFF. DNA for the CDR3: TGTGCCAGCAGCCAAAGGGGGAATGAGCAGTTCTTC.

In its sample, this clonotype was seen once. The rearrangement joins TRBV3-1 to TRBJ2-1; TRBD1 matches at 9 bases. The CDR3 is 16 residues long. The V and J ends lost 0 bases and 8 bases, in that order; junction bases with no gene match: 8. The germline V gene has CDR1 LGHDT and CDR2 YNNKEL (reference sequence). This chain's CDR3 is CASSQDGTGWYDEQFF. CDR3 nucleotide sequence: TGTGCCAGCAGCCAAGACGGGACAGGGTGGTACGATGAGCAGTTCTTC.

This clonotype was found a few times. The chain links TRBV27 to TRBJ1-5; D is perhaps TRBD1 (5 bases). CDR1 MNHEY and CDR2 SMNVEV come from the germline V gene (reference sequence). Trimming took off 2 bases at V and 2 bases at J, with 10 bases between the two ends. The CDR3 loop spans 15 amino acids. In DNA form, the CDR3 reads TGTGCCAGCAGTTTAGGTCAGGGAGGCAATCAGCCCCAGCATTTT. Amino acid sequence: CASSLGQGGNQPQHF.

The rearrangement joins TRBV28 to TRBJ1-4; D unresolved. Trimming removed 8 bases at V and 8 bases at J, with 15 bases between. The CDR3 is 13 residues long. CDR1 is MDHEN, CDR2 SYDVKM, per germline. The CDR3: CASSQTPEEKLFF. In nucleotides, the CDR3 is TGTGCCAGCTCCCAAACCCCGGAAGAAAAACTGTTTTTT.

The chain links TRBV5-4 to TRBJ2-1, with TRBD2 matching 7 bases. V shed 4 bases, J shed 3 bases, and the junction held 7 bases outside the gene matches. Germline V lookup: CDR1 SGHNT, CDR2 YYREEE (reference sequence). The CDR3 is made up of 15 amino acids. CDR3 DNA: TGTGCCAGCAGCCTGAGGACTAGTGGCTACAATGAGCAGTTCTTC. It is translated as CASSLRTSGYNEQFF.

This clonotype was found once. This sequence joins TRBV2 and TRBJ2-5; 9 nucleotides align to TRBD1. The CDR3 length is 14 residues. The V segment lost 4 bases and the J segment 5 bases; nucleotides outside the gene matches: 5. The V gene's germline CDR1 is SNHLY and CDR2 FYNNEI. The CDR3 nucleotides are TGTGCCAGCAGTGGGGGACAGGGTCCGGAGACCCAGTACTTC. It is translated as CASSGGQGPETQYF.

The sample holds one count of this clonotype. The chain links TRBV7-2 to TRBJ2-7; D gene uncertain. V lost 2 bases and J lost 1, with 9 bases in between. The CDR3 is made up of 14 amino acids. Germline V CDR1 and CDR2: SGHTA, FQGNSA. The CDR3 reads CASSLFSDSYEQYF. The CDR3, as DNA: TGTGCCAGCAGCTTATTTTCGGATTCCTACGAGCAGTACTTC. Together with reference TRBV7-2 and TRBJ2-7, the CDR3 gives the full variable domain: GAGVSQSPSNKVTEKGKDVELRCDPISGHTALYWYRQSLGQGLEFLIYFQGNSAPDKSGLPSDRFSAERTGGSVSTLTIQRTQQEDSAVYLCASSLFSDSYEQYFGPGTRLTVT.

The chain joins TRBV4-3 to TRBJ1-1; 8 nucleotides agree with TRBD1. The junction had 13 bases not matched to a gene; V was cut back by 0 bases and J by 1 base. CDR1 is LGHNA and CDR2 is YSLEER in the germline V gene. CDR3 size: 19 residues. CDR3 sequence (DNA): TGCGCCAGCAGCCAAGATCTGGTGCAGGGGGCGCGTGAGAACACTGAAGCTTTCTTT. It specifies CASSQDLVQGARENTEAFF.